The 8 T cell receptor beta chains below come from one sample, sequenced in a study of response to subunit inactivated influenza vaccine. TCRdb re-derived calls from the RT-PCR reads in MiXCR, one entry per CDR3 protein. The table shows 800,000 to 1,000,000 distinct CDR3 sequences, with approximately 21% occurring only once. Source: PBMCs from blood, taken 5 days after vaccination. The receptors derive from a man between 50 and 59 years old who received an inactivated influenza vaccine.

The chain is built from TRBV12-3 or TRBV12-4 and TRBJ1-3, with TRBD1 as a possible D gene (6 bases). V was shortened by 7 bases and J by 4 bases, with 11 bases between the two germline ends. The CDR3 is 13 amino acids. CDR3 DNA sequence: TGTGCCAGCAACGGGGGGCGAGGAAACACCATATATTTT. This codes for CASNGGRGNTIYF.

V and J are TRBV12-3 or TRBV12-4 and TRBJ2-1; 11 positions agree with TRBD2. Germline trimming cut 11 bases from V and 9 bases from J; bases unmatched to any gene: 24. The CDR3 covers 18 residues. CDR3 region: CALCYAPGTSGRLSEQFF. The CDR3 nucleotides are TGTGCCCTCTGTTACGCTCCCGGGACTAGCGGTCGACTGAGTGAGCAGTTCTTC.

The V gene is TRBV7-2, the J gene TRBJ2-3; 10 nucleotides agree with TRBD2. Germline-derived CDR1 and CDR2 are SGHTA and FQGNSA. The CDR3 length is 16 residues. The junction had 8 bases not matched to a gene; V was cut back by 5 bases and J by 3 bases. The CDR3 is CASSLSGGARTDTQYF. The DNA of the CDR3 is TGTGCCAGCAGCCTCAGCGGGGGGGCCCGGACAGATACGCAGTATTTT.

The V call is TRBV4-2, the J call TRBJ2-7; the D gene is possibly TRBD1 (6 bases). Germline assignment: CDR1 LGHNA and CDR2 YNFKEQ. The CDR3 is made up of 13 amino acids. V was shortened by 0 bases and J by 5 bases, with 8 bases between the two germline ends. DNA of the CDR3: TGTGCCAGCAGCCAAGAGGGGGCCAACGAGCAGTACTTC. This gives the protein CASSQEGANEQYF.

This clonotype has only a few counts. This rearrangement joins TRBV2 to TRBJ2-7, with TRBD1 as a possible D gene (6 bases). With 7 bases removed from V and 2 bases from J, the gap between germline ends came to 15 bases. The germline gives CDR1 SNHLY, CDR2 FYNNEI. The CDR3 has 14 residues. Written as DNA, the CDR3 is TGTGCCAGCAACGGACAGTTAGGCCCCTACGAGCAGTACTTC. It specifies CASNGQLGPYEQYF.

The chain carries TRBV7-2 and TRBJ2-7; D is uncertain. The CDR3 contains 14 residues. Trimming cost V 2 bases and J 6 bases, with 14 bases left between them. The germline V gene encodes CDR1 SGHTA and CDR2 FQGNSA. The DNA for the CDR3 is TGTGCCAGCAGCTTATTGGCCGCTCCCTCCGAGCAGTACTTC. This sequence encodes CASSLLAAPSEQYF.

This clonotype was recorded at least ten times. The rearrangement links TRBV29-1 to TRBJ2-7; 7 positions agree with TRBD2. V lost 5 bases and J lost 5; bases outside the gene matches: 9. The CDR3 sequence is 13 residues long. Per germline, CDR1 SQVTM and CDR2 ANQGSEA. The DNA of the CDR3 is TGCAGCGTTCGGCGCGGGAGTATCAACGAGCAGTACTTC. Its translation is CSVRRGSINEQYF.

This clonotype was seen a handful of times. The chain couples TRBV7-9 to TRBJ2-7; a weak D match, TRBD1 (6 bases). CDR1 is SEHNR and CDR2 is FQNEAQ in the germline V gene (reference sequence). V was cut by 10 bases and J by 6 bases, with 13 bases left in between. The CDR3 runs 11 residues. CDR3: CAIQGSLEQYF. The CDR3 coding sequence is TGTGCCATACAGGGCTCGCTCGAGCAGTACTTC.